This TCR beta chain was identified during a study of cytomegalovirus exposure and HLA in healthy donors. Sequencing used immunoSEQ multiplex PCR; TCRdb keeps in-frame clones, though not all of them. Seen here are almost 65,000 clones, about 89% observed once, and the top ten hold over 1.5%. V lost 4 bases and J lost 2; bases outside the gene matches: 3. The CDR3 totals 16 residues. CDR1 is LNHDA, CDR2 SQIVND, per germline (reference sequence). The chain couples TRBV19 to TRBJ2-1; 12 bases match TRBD2. Sequenced sample: PBMCs. The clonotype was recovered from a woman aged 18-35 years in good health and CMV-seronegative. CDR3 nucleotides: TGTGCCAGTAGTAGACTAGCGGGAGCCACCTACAATGAGCAGTTCTTC. Its translation is CASSRLAGATYNEQFF.